This is a list of T cell receptor beta chains from one sample in a study of beta chain features in type 1 diabetes. Only in-frame clones appear in the TCRdb table, and some are missing; sequencing was by immunoSEQ multiplex PCR. The table lists under 800,000 clones, 15% to 18% of them singletons. The sample consisted of naive CD4+ T cells from blood. Every receptor here comes from a man aged 18 to 35 in good health. The CDR3 runs from the conserved cysteine through the conserved F or W.

TRBJ2-7,TRBV6-5,CASSYGRGSYEQYF
TRBJ2-1,TRBV5-6,CASSGGASRVNEQFF
TRBJ1-5,TRBV7-8,CASSLGTGRRNQPQHF
TRBJ1-5,TRBV30,CAWSGQLNQPQHF
TRBJ2-7,TRBV15,CATSMTGTTYEQYF
TRBJ2-7,TRBV27,CASSLWGSGMVSYEQYF
TRBJ2-3,TRBV9,CASSKQGFGTDTQYF
TRBJ2-3,TRBV30,CAWSLSTDTQYF
TRBJ2-3,TRBV5-4,CASRGTGAGGTDTQYF
TRBJ2-7,TRBV15,CATSRDGIPYEQYF
TRBJ1-2,TRBV9,CASSVADYYGYTF
TRBJ2-6,TRBV19,CASSNRFGANVLTF
TRBJ2-2,TRBV11-2,CASSLWQGQKNTGELFF
TRBJ2-3,TRBV11-3,CASSLGRGTDTQYF
TRBJ1-2,TRBV6-5,CASSSYPRQGQGYTF
TRBJ2-3,TRBV28,CASSPRGGLTDTQYF
TRBJ1-1,TRBV10-3,CAISERGDSSLFTEAFF
TRBJ2-1,TRBV25-1,CASNPGIYNEQFF
TRBJ1-1,TRBV27,CASSPRELSTEAFF
TRBJ1-2,TRBV7-3,CASSPDLNYGYTF
TRBJ1-2,TRBV7-2,CASSLAGTGYGYTF
TRBJ2-3,TRBV19,CASTTRGARDTQYF
TRBJ2-3,TRBV7-8,CASSLPSGGAVSTDTQYF
TRBJ1-5,TRBV18,CASSPPKDQSQHF
TRBJ1-2,TRBV27,CASSPRGQGAPLDGYTF
TRBJ2-7,TRBV7-2,CASSQGLAGAYEQYF
TRBJ1-6,TRBV27,CASSSTGLAYNSPLHF
TRBJ2-7,TRBV19,CASSILGQVYEQYF
TRBJ1-2,TRBV9,CASSYTVSSGYTF
TRBJ2-4,TRBV7-2,CASSLNRVTTKNIQYF
TRBJ1-2,TRBV5-1,CASTMDRPYGYTF
TRBJ2-7,TRBV4-1,CASSRLPGQGYEQYF
TRBJ2-5,TRBV4-1,CASSRTGVGTQYF
TRBJ1-2,TRBV27,CASSFGGRGNYGYTF
TRBJ2-7,TRBV10-3,CAISESRQGGPRYYEQYF
TRBJ2-6,TRBV19,CASRLSGANVLTF
TRBJ2-2,TRBV2,CASSESGVNTGELFF
TRBJ2-7,TRBV6-5,CASTGIREQYF
TRBJ2-1,TRBV9,CASSPSGQGYEQFF
TRBJ2-5,TRBV4-1,CASSQPGTSGPSGETQYF
TRBJ2-7,TRBV7-2,CASSPLGTGGSSYEQYF
TRBJ1-5,TRBV18,CASQGQGGNQPQHF
TRBJ2-1,TRBV6-1,CASSEEGSSYNEQFF
TRBJ1-2,TRBV21-1,CASSKAAGVGGYTF
TRBJ2-2,TRBV9,CASSVVLAVNTGELFF
TRBJ2-3,TRBV7-9,CASRQGASTDTQYF
TRBJ2-3,TRBV7-6,CASSLLAGGATDTQYF
TRBJ2-7,TRBV28,CASRALGYEQYF
TRBJ2-1,TRBV6-5,CASSYVGHSYNEQFF
TRBJ2-5,TRBV10-3,CAISESATGKIGETQYF
TRBJ2-1,TRBV5-4,CASTTGTSGAGEQFF
TRBJ2-1,TRBV7-2,CASSQARAGPSYNEQFF
TRBJ1-4,TRBV25-1,CASSERDWSHNEKLFF
TRBJ2-7,TRBV28,CASSGGLTLSYEQYF
TRBJ2-2,TRBV27,CASSHLGRGGMTGELFF
TRBJ1-2,TRBV5-4,CASSPSPGQNYGYTF
TRBJ2-6,TRBV5-1,CASRFPTQRTGANVLTF
TRBJ2-4,TRBV9,CASSELGGAKNIQYF